The 18 T cell receptor beta chains given below trace back to one sample, sequenced in a study of blood T cells in healthy people across ages. Alongside a J-beta primer mix, a sample-barcoded 5' primer served in a second PCR lasting roughly 6 to 12 cycles. TCRdb recomputed calls from the 5' RACE reads with MiXCR, one row per CDR3 protein. The table includes hundreds of thousands of distinct CDR3 sequences, approximately 59% detected once. Sequencing used blood. These receptors came from a man aged 55 to 70 in good health.

The V and J genes are TRBV5-1 and TRBJ2-7; the match to TRBD2 covers 7 bases. The CDR3 is 13 amino acids. V was pared by 4 bases and J by 7 bases, with 8 bases of the junction left unmatched. Germline loops: CDR1 SGHRS, CDR2 YFSETQ. The CDR3 DNA is TGCGCCAGCAGCCCGTGGGGGGGTGGAGAGCAGTACTTC. Protein: CASSPWGGGEQYF.

The chain is built from TRBV10-3 and TRBJ2-5; a possible D gene is TRBD1 (5 bases). The CDR3 sequence is 15 residues long. CDR1 ENHRY and CDR2 SYGVKD come from the germline V gene. The germline V and J ends were trimmed by 3 bases and 5 bases, with 16 bases remaining between them. CDR3 DNA sequence: TGTGCCATCAGTGAAGGCTGGGGCGGCACGGAGACCCAGTACTTC. Residues: CAISEGWGGTETQYF.

The J gene is TRBJ2-1, the V gene TRBV7-8; a possible D gene is TRBD2 (6 bases). The tail of the sequence fits TRBJ2-7 better, so the J call may be wrong. This CDR3 comprises 14 residues. The germline CDR1 and CDR2 sequences are SGHVS and FQNEAQ. The CDR3, as DNA: TGTGCCAGCAGCTTAGCGGCTAGCGCTTCCGAGCAGTACTTC. It codes for CASSLAASASEQYF.

On this clonotype itself: A read error may produce the germline difference seen at one junction end. The CDR3 DNA reads as TGTACCAGCTCAGCGGACGTCCAAAATGAGCAGTTCTTC. Its translation: CTSSADVQNEQFF. The V and J genes are TRBV18 and TRBJ2-1, with D possibly matching TRBD2 (5 bases). From germline, CDR1 is KGHSH and CDR2 LQKENI. The CDR3 loop spans 13 amino acids. Full variable domain (missing parts from reference TRBV18 and TRBJ2-1): NAGVMQNPRHLVRRRGQEARLRCSPMKGHSHVYWYRQLPEEGLKFMVYLQKENIIDESGMPKERFSAEFPKEGPSILRIQQVVRGDSAAYFCTSSADVQNEQFFGPGTRLTVL.

This clonotype was counted between two and nine times. The V call is TRBV6-6, the J call TRBJ2-7; D is undetermined. Judging by the DNA end, TRBJ2-5 fits better; the J call may be wrong. The CDR3 is 16 amino acids. CDR1 and CDR2 from the germline V gene are MNHNY and SVGAGI (reference sequence). DNA of the CDR3: TGTGCCAGCAGTTACTCTTGGCAGCCCGTCCAAGAGACCCAGTACTTC. As protein: CASSYSWQPVQETQYF.

The rearrangement joins TRBV12-3 or TRBV12-4 to TRBJ2-5; 9 bases fit TRBD2. Trimming took 6 bases from V and 11 from J; bases not matched to a gene: 16. The CDR3 length is 15 residues. The CDR3 region is CASSRRGGQTNEQYF. The CDR3 nucleotides read TGTGCCAGCAGCCGGCGGGGGGGCCAAACCAATGAGCAGTACTTC.

The chain recombines TRBV4-2 with TRBJ1-1, with D possibly matching TRBD1 (5 bases). CDR3 length: 16 amino acids. CDR1 is LGHNA and CDR2 is YNFKEQ in the germline V gene. The V end lost 4 bases, the J end lost 4 bases, and 19 bases lay between the germline ends. CDR3 protein: CASSRPDGGISTEAFF. In DNA, the CDR3 is TGTGCCAGCAGCCGGCCCGACGGGGGGATTAGCACTGAAGCTTTCTTT.

A remark on this clonotype: The junction shows a germline mismatch at one end, possibly a read error. The V and J genes are TRBV3-1 and TRBJ2-1; tentative D call: TRBD2 (5 bases). This CDR3 comprises 14 residues. In germline, CDR1 is LGHDT, CDR2 YNNKEL (reference sequence). The chain's CDR3 is CANSRGLGTNEQFF. Here the CDR3 DNA reads TGTGCCAACAGCAGAGGGCTGGGTACCAATGAGCAGTTCTTC.

The V call is TRBV4-1, the J call TRBJ2-5, with TRBD1 identical over 7 bases. Germline CDR1 reads MGHRA; CDR2 reads YSYEKL. The CDR3 spans 14 residues. The V and J ends lost 4 bases and 4 bases, in that order; junction bases with no gene match: 6. CDR3 sequence reads: CASSPPTGPETQYF. The CDR3 DNA reads as TGCGCCAGCAGCCCCCCGACAGGGCCAGAGACCCAGTACTTC.

V and J are TRBV2 and TRBJ1-1, with TRBD1 as a possible D gene (6 bases). This CDR3 is built from 14 residues. In germline, CDR1 is SNHLY, CDR2 FYNNEI. Trimming took 6 bases from V and 0 from J, leaving 11 bases between them. The CDR3, as DNA: TGTGCCAGCAGATGGGACACTCTGAACACTGAAGCTTTCTTT. Its protein product is CASRWDTLNTEAFF.

The sample holds a few counts of this clonotype. The rearrangement links TRBV11-2 to TRBJ1-6; maybe TRBD1 (5 bases). This CDR3 has 15 amino acids. CDR1 SGHAT and CDR2 FQNNGV come from the germline V gene. Trimming removed 1 base at V and 14 bases at J, with 18 bases between. This chain's CDR3 is CASSLAARASRSLHF. The CDR3 bases are TGTGCCAGCAGCTTAGCGGCCAGGGCGTCTCGATCCCTCCACTTT.

Details on this clonotype: Being one base from a much bigger clone, this may be a read error. The chain combines TRBV7-8 with TRBJ2-7; D ambiguous. V was clipped by 5 bases and J by 7 bases, with 18 bases between them. CDR1 is SGHVS and CDR2 is FQNEAQ in the germline V gene. This CDR3 has 14 residues. The CDR3 here is CASSPSTSYNEQYF. CDR3 coding DNA: TGTGCCAGCAGCCCCTCCACGTCCTACAATGAGCAGTACTTC. Variable domain in full (rest from reference TRBV7-8 and TRBJ2-7): GAGVSQSPRYKVAKRGQDVALRCDPISGHVSLFWYQQALGQGPEFLTYFQNEAQLDKSGLPSDRFFAERPEGSVSTLKIQRTQQEDSAVYLCASSPSTSYNEQYFGPGTRLTVT.

This clonotype was observed a few times. The CDR3 loop reads CAIKDTGAGYEQYF. CDR3 nucleotide sequence: TGTGCCATCAAAGACACAGGGGCGGGCTACGAGCAGTACTTC. This sequence joins TRBV10-3 and TRBJ2-7, with 7 bases aligning to TRBD1. Trimming cost V 7 bases and J 3 bases; bases outside gene matches: 9. The CDR3 totals 14 residues. CDR1 is ENHRY, CDR2 SYGVKD, per germline.

The V gene is TRBV18, the J gene TRBJ2-7; 8 bases are a match to TRBD2. The germline V gene encodes CDR1 KGHSH and CDR2 LQKENI. This CDR3 spans 16 amino acids. The V and J ends lost 2 bases and 4 bases, in that order; junction bases with no gene match: 10. CDR3 nucleotides: TGTGCCAGCTCACCATCCGGGACTAGGGCCTTTTACGAGCAGTACTTC. It yields the protein CASSPSGTRAFYEQYF.

Many counts were recorded for this clonotype. The chain combines TRBV7-9 with TRBJ2-5; no reliable D call. The CDR3 has 13 amino acids. V was shortened by 5 bases and J by 4 bases, with 11 bases between the two germline ends. In germline, CDR1 is SEHNR, CDR2 FQNEAQ (reference sequence). The chain's CDR3 is CASSQAPGETQYF. In nucleotides, the CDR3 is TGTGCCAGCAGCCAAGCCCCCGGAGAGACCCAGTACTTC. Full variable domain (rest looked up from reference TRBV7-9 and TRBJ2-5): DTGVSQNPRHKITKRGQNVTFRCDPISEHNRLYWYRQTLGQGPEFLTYFQNEAQLEKSRLLSDRFSAERPKGSFSTLEIQRTEQGDSAMYLCASSQAPGETQYFGPGTRLLVL.

The chain joins TRBV9 to TRBJ2-1, with a possible D match to TRBD2 (5 bases). This CDR3 is 15 amino acids long. V was trimmed by 2 bases and J by 3 bases, leaving 12 bases between them. Germline-derived CDR1 and CDR2 are SGDLS and YYNGEE. DNA for the CDR3: TGTGCCAGCAGCGTTACGCCTGACTACTACAATGAGCAGTTCTTC. Protein: CASSVTPDYYNEQFF.

The chain combines TRBV24-1 with TRBJ1-2; D is possibly TRBD1 (6 bases). This CDR3 contains 15 residues. Trimming shortened V by 9 bases and J by 4 bases, and 20 bases separated the two germline ends. Germline V CDR1 and CDR2: KGHDR, SFDVKD. CDR3 protein: CATQGKGDRGYGYTF. CDR3 nucleotide sequence: TGTGCCACCCAGGGGAAGGGGGACCGAGGCTATGGCTACACCTTC.

The table lists this clonotype with a count of one. V usage is TRBV13 and J usage is TRBJ2-1, with D possibly matching TRBD1 (5 bases). The germline V gene encodes CDR1 PRHDT and CDR2 FYEKMQ (reference sequence). The CDR3 covers 14 residues. Trimming pared 2 bases from V and 3 bases from J, leaving 8 bases between. Written as DNA, the CDR3 is TGTGCCAGCAGCTTACCTCAGGGCTACAATGAGCAGTTCTTC. Its translation is CASSLPQGYNEQFF.